The clone carrying this TCR beta chain came up many times. What it binds is not known. Trimming removed 4 bases at V and 4 bases at J, with 13 bases between. Germline CDR1 reads DFQATT; CDR2 reads SNEGSKA (reference sequence). This CDR3 region has 13 residues. There were only healthy Caucasians among the donors. This sample stems from a study of identical twins. TCRdb called the 5' RACE reads again in MiXCR, with one record for every CDR3 protein. Among roughly 630,000 distinct CDR3 sequences listed, under 8.5% were seen once. Whole-study findings and limits: Zero-insertion analyses were open to partial confounding by invariant MAIT and iNKT cells. Where out-of-frame alpha sequences were twin-shared, they showed excess low generation probability.

These same records also appear under a second study, on yellow fever vaccine responses in identical twins.

The chain has TRBV20-1 and TRBJ2-5; D is uncertain. Sample: PBMCs. The sequence was obtained from a woman between 18 and 30 years old in good health. CDR3 nucleotide sequence: TGCAGTGCTACGATCCGACTCGCAGAGACCCAGTACTTC. Translated: CSATIRLAETQYF.